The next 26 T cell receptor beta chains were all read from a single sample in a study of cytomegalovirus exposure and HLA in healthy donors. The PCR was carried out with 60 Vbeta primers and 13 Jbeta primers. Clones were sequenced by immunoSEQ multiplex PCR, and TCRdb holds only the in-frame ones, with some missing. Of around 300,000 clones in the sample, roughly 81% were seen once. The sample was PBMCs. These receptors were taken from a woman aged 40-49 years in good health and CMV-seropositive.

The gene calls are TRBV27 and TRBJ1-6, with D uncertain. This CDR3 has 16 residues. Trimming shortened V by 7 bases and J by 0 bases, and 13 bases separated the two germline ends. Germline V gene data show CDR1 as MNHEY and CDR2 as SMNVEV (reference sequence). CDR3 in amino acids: CASTSGPSSYNSPLHF. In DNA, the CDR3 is TGTGCCAGCACTTCCGGTCCGAGCTCCTATAATTCACCCCTCCACTTT.

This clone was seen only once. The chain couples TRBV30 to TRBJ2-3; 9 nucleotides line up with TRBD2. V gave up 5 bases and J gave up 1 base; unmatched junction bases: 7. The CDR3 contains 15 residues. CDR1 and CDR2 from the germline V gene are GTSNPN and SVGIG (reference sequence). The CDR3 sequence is CAWLSGSYGTDTQYF. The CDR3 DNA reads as TGTGCCTGGCTTAGCGGGAGCTACGGCACAGATACGCAGTATTTT.

The CDR3 loop is CASSSGGRTPDTQYF. CDR3 DNA sequence: TGTGCCAGCAGCTCGGGGGGCAGGACCCCAGATACGCAGTATTTT. The V and J genes are TRBV11-2 and TRBJ2-3, with D maybe TRBD2 (7 bases). Trimming pared 4 bases from V and 4 bases from J, leaving 15 bases between. This CDR3 is built from 15 residues. Per the germline V gene, CDR1 is SGHAT and CDR2 is FQNNGV.

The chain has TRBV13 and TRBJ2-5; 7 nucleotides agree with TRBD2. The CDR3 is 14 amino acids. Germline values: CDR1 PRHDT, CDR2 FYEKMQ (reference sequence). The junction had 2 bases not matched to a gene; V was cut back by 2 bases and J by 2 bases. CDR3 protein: CASSLPGLQETQYF. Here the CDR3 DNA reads TGTGCCAGCAGCTTACCGGGACTACAAGAGACCCAGTACTTC.

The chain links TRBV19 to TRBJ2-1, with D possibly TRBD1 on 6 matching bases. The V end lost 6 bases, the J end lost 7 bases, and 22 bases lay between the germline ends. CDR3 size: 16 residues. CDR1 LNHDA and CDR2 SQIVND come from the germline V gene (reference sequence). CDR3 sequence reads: CASRPTGQPRGNEQFF. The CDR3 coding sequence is TGTGCCAGTAGGCCAACCGGACAGCCAAGGGGTAATGAGCAGTTCTTC.

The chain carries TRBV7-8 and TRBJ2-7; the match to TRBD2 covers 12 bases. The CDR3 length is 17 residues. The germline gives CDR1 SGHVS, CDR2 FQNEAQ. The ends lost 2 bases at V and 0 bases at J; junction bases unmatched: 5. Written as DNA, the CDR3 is TGTGCCAGCAGCTTACTAGCGGGAGGGCCGGGCTCCTACGAGCAGTACTTC. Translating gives CASSLLAGGPGSYEQYF.

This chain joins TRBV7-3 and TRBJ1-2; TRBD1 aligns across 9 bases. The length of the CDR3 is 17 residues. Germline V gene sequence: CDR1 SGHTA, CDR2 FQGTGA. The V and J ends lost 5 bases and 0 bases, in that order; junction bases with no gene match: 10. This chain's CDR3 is CASSENRGHGSNYGYTF. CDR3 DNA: TGTGCCAGCAGCGAAAACAGGGGGCATGGCTCTAACTATGGCTACACCTTC.

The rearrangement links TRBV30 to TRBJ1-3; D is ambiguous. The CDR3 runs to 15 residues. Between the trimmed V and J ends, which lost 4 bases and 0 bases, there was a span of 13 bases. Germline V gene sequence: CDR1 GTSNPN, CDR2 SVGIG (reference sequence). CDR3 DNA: TGTGCCTGGACTACCGGTCTTTTCTCTGGAAACACCATATATTTT. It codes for CAWTTGLFSGNTIYF.

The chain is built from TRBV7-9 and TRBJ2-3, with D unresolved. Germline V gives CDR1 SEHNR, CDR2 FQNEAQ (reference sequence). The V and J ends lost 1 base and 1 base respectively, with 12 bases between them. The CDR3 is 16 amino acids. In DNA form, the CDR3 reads TGTGCCAGCAGCTTAGATAACCCTAGTGGCACAGATACGCAGTATTTT. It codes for CASSLDNPSGTDTQYF.

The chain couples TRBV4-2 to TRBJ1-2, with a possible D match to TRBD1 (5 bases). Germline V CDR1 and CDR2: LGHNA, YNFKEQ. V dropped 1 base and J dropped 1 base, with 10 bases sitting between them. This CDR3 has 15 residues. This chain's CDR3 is CASSQAAGYNYGYTF. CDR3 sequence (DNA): TGTGCCAGCAGCCAAGCTGCAGGGTATAACTATGGCTACACCTTC.

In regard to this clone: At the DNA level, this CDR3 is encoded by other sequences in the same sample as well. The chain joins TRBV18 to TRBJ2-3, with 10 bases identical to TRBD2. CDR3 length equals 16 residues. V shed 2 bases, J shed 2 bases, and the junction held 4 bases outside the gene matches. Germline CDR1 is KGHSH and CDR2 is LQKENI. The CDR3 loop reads CASSPALAGFTDTQYF. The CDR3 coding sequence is TGTGCCAGCTCACCAGCACTAGCGGGGTTCACAGATACGCAGTATTTT.

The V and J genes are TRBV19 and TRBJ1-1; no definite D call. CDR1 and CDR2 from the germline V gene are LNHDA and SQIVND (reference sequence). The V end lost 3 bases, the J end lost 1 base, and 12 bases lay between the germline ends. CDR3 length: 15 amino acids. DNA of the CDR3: TGTGCCAGTAGTATTTATCAATCAGGGAACACTGAAGCTTTCTTT. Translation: CASSIYQSGNTEAFF. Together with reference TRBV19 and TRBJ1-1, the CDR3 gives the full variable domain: DGGITQSPKYLFRKEGQNVTLSCEQNLNHDAMYWYRQDPGQGLRLIYYSQIVNDFQKGDIAEGYSVSREKKESFPLTVTSAQKNPTAFYLCASSIYQSGNTEAFFGQGTRLTVV.

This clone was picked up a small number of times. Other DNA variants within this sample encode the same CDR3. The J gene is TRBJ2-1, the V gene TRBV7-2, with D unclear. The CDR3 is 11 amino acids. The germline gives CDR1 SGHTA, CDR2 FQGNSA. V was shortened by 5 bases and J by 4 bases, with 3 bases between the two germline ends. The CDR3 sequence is CASSPYNEQFF. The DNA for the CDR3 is TGTGCCAGCAGCCCTTACAATGAGCAGTTCTTC.

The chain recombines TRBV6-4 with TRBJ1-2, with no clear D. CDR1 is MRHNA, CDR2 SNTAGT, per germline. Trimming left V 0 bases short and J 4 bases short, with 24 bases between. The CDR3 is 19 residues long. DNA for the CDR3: TGTGCCAGCAGTGACTCGTATCTCGAGTCTTGGGCCGCCCGCTATGGCTACACCTTC. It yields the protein CASSDSYLESWAARYGYTF.

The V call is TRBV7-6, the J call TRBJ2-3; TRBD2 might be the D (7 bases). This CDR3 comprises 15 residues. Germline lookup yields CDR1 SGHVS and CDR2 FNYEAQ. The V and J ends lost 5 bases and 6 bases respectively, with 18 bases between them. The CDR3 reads CASSQSGEGVDTQYF. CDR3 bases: TGTGCCAGCAGCCAAAGCGGGGAGGGGGTGGATACGCAGTATTTT.

Here the CDR3 reads CASSNGGRITEAFF. CDR3 sequence (DNA): TGTGCCAGCAGTAACGGGGGGCGAATCACTGAAGCTTTCTTT. The chain carries TRBV27 and TRBJ1-1; the D gene is possibly TRBD1 (6 bases). With 5 bases removed from V and 4 bases from J, the gap between germline ends came to 14 bases. CDR3 length: 14 amino acids. The germline V gene encodes CDR1 MNHEY and CDR2 SMNVEV (reference sequence).

The CDR3 sequence is CASSAGAYEQYF. CDR3 nucleotides: TGTGCCAGCAGCGCGGGGGCCTACGAGCAGTACTTC. The rearrangement links TRBV11-2 to TRBJ2-7; 7 bases line up with TRBD2. V dropped 5 bases and J dropped 2; count of bases not matched to a gene: 0. The germline V gene has CDR1 SGHAT and CDR2 FQNNGV. There are 12 residues in the CDR3.

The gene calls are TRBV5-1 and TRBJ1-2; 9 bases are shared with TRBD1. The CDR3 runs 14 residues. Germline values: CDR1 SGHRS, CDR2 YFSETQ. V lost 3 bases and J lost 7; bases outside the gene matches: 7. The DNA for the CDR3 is TGCGCCAGCAGCTATGCACAGGGGGCGTCTGGCTACACCTTC. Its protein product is CASSYAQGASGYTF.

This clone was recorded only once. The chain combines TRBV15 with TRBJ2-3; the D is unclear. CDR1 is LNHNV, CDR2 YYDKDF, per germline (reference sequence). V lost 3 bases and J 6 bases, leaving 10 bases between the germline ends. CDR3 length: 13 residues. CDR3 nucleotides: TGTGCCACCAGCAGTCGACTCGCGGATACGCAGTATTTT. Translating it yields CATSSRLADTQYF.

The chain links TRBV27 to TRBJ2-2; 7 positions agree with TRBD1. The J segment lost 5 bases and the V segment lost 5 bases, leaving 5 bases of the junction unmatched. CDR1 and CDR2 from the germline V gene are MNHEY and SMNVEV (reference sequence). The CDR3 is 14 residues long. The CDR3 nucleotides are TGTGCCAGCAGTGTATTACAGGGGACCGGGGAGCTGTTTTTT. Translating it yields CASSVLQGTGELFF.

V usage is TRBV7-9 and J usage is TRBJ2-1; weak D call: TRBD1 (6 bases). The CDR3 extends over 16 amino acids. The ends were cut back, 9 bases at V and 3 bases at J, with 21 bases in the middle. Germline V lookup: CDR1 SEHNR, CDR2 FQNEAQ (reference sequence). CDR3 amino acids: CASNRDTSFNYNEQFF. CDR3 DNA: TGTGCCAGTAATCGGGACACATCGTTTAACTACAATGAGCAGTTCTTC.

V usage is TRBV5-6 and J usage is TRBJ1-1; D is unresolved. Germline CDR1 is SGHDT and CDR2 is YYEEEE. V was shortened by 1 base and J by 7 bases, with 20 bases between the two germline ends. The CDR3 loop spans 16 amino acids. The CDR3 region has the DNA TGTGCCAGCAGCTTGTACCTCAGCCAGGCCCTTCATGAAGCTTTCTTT. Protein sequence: CASSLYLSQALHEAFF.

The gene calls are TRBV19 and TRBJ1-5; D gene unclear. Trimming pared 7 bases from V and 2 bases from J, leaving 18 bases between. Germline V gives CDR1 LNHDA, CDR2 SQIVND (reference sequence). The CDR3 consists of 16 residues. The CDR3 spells CASISAGSYGNQPQHF. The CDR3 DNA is TGTGCCAGTATTTCGGCCGGGAGTTATGGCAATCAGCCCCAGCATTTT.

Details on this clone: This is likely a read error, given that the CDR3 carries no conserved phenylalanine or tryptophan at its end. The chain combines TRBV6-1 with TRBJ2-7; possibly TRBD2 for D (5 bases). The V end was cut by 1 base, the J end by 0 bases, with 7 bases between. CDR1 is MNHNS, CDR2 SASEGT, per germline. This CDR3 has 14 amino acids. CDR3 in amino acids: CASSEVGISYEQYL. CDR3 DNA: TGTGCCAGCAGTGAAGTCGGGATCTCCTACGAGCAGTACCTC.

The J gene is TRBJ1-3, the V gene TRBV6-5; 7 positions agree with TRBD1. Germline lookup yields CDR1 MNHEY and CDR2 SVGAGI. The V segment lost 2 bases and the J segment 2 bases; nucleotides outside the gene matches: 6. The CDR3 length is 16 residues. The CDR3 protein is CASSYGGRGAGNTIYF. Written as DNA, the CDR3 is TGTGCCAGCAGTTACGGCGGCAGGGGGGCTGGAAACACCATATATTTT.

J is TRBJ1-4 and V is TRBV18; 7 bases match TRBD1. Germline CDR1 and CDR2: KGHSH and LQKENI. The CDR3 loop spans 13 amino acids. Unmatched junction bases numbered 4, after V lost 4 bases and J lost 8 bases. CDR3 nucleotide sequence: TGTGCCAGCTCACTCACAGGGGACGAAAAACTGTTTTTT. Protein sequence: CASSLTGDEKLFF.